This T cell receptor (beta chain) was sequenced in a study of graft-versus-host responses after intestinal transplantation. This clone is a singleton in its sample. Its specificity is not known. Produced via immunoSEQ multiplex PCR; TCRdb's table is partial and in-frame only. The sample shows around 84,000 clones, 83% of them seen only once. The CDR3 extends over 14 amino acids. V lost 2 bases and J 2 bases, leaving 8 bases between the germline ends. Germline CDR1 and CDR2: MRHNA and SNTAGT. The source was unstimulated CD8+ T cells sorted from spleen or lymph node cells, collected before intestinal transplant. The TCR originated in a human donor who received an intestinal transplant. The chain has TRBV6-4 and TRBJ2-3; no clear D. This CDR3 is CASSDGEATDTQYF. CDR3 DNA sequence: TGTGCCAGCAGTGACGGAGAGGCCACAGATACGCAGTATTTT.